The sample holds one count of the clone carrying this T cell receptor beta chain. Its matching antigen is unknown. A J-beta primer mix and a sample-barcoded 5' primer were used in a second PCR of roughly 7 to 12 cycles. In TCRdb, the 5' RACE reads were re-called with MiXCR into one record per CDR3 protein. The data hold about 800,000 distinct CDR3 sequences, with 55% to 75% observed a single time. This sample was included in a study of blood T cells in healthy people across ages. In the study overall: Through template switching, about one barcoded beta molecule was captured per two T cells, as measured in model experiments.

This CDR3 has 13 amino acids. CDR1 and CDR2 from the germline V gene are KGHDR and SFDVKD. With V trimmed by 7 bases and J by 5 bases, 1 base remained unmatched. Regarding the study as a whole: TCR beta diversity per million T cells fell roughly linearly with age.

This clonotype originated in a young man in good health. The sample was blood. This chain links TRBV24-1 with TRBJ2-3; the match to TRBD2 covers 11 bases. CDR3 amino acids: CATSGLAGDTQYF. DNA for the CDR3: TGTGCCACCAGCGGACTAGCGGGAGATACGCAGTATTTT.